The following is a T cell receptor beta chain sequence with its context. The antigen remains unidentified. The data were obtained in a study of identical twins. Overall study findings and caveats: Twins shared beta out-of-frame sequences in excess, but this excess was weaker.

Trimming took off 1 base at V and 7 bases at J, with 20 bases between the two ends. CDR3 length: 16 amino acids. The germline gives CDR1 SGHDN, CDR2 FVKESK. cDNA carried unique molecular identifiers, and a universal primer site was added by template switching. MiXCR, applied by TCRdb to the 5' RACE reads, yields one record per CDR3 protein. The sample comprises approximately 1.8 million distinct CDR3 sequences, around a third of which are singletons, and about 0.3% rests with the top ten. The receptor comes from a newborn girl in good health. The sample was cord blood. The rearrangement uses TRBV14 and TRBJ2-7; weak D call: TRBD2 (6 bases). CDR3 sequence (DNA): TGTGCCAGCAGCCAAGTCGGGATGGTGAGCGGGTATGAGCAGTACTTC. Amino acids: CASSQVGMVSGYEQYF. Full variable domain (remainder filled in from reference TRBV14 and TRBJ2-7): EAGVTQFPSHSVIEKGQTVTLRCDPISGHDNLYWYRRVMGKEIKFLLHFVKESKQDESGMPNNRFLAERTGGTYSTLKVQPAELEDSGVYFCASSQVGMVSGYEQYFGPGTRLTVT.